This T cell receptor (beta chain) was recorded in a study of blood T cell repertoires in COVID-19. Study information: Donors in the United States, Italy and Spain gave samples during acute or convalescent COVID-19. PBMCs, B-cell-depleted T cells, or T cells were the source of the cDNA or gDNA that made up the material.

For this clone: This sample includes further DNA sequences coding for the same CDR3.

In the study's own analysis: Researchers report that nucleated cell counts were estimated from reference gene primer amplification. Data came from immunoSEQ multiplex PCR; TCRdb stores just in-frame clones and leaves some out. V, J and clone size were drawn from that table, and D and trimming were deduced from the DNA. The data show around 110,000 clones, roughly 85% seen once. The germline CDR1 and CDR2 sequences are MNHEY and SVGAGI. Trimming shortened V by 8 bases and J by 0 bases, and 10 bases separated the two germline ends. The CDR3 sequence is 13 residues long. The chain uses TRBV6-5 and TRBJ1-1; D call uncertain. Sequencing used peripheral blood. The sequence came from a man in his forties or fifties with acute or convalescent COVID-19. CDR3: CASRRGVNTEAFF. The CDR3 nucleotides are TGTGCCAGCCGGCGCGGAGTGAACACTGAAGCTTTCTTT.